The 27 T cell receptor beta chains below were found in one sample sequenced in a study of blood T cell repertoires in COVID-19. Clones were sequenced by immunoSEQ multiplex PCR, and TCRdb holds only the in-frame ones, with some missing. In the table there are over 150,000 clones, roughly 88% of which are singletons. Sequencing was performed on peripheral blood. Receptors originate from a man older than 75 with COVID-19, enrolled during active disease.

This clone was seen a single time. In DNA, the CDR3 is TGTGCCAGCAGCAGGACTAGCGGGGGGGCCCCAGATACGCAGTATTTT. Its protein is CASSRTSGGAPDTQYF. The chain recombines TRBV7-2 with TRBJ2-3; 15 bases agree with TRBD2. V lost 5 bases, J lost 4 bases, and 4 bases stayed unmatched. CDR1 and CDR2 (germline): SGHTA, FQGNSA. This CDR3 is built from 16 residues.

A single count supports this clone. The chain is built from TRBV10-3 and TRBJ1-2, with TRBD1 matching over 10 bases. Germline trimming cut 5 bases from V and 2 bases from J; bases unmatched to any gene: 14. The CDR3 runs 18 residues. Germline CDR1 and CDR2: ENHRY and SYGVKD. CDR3 nucleotide sequence: TGTGCCATCAGTCGCGGACAGGGGGGGTGGGATGGCAACTATGGCTACACCTTC. It specifies CAISRGQGGWDGNYGYTF.

This chain links TRBV7-2 with TRBJ2-2; 9 nucleotides match TRBD2. V was pared by 5 bases and J by 7 bases, with 8 bases of the junction left unmatched. The CDR3 has 15 amino acids. In germline, CDR1 is SGHTA, CDR2 FQGNSA. CDR3 sequence: CASSLSGGLVGELFF. DNA of the CDR3: TGTGCCAGCAGCCTAAGCGGGGGGTTAGTCGGGGAGCTGTTTTTT.

The rearrangement uses TRBV19 and TRBJ2-7; TRBD1 matches 8 bases. J was trimmed by 2 bases and V by 5 bases; bases with no gene match: 8. The CDR3 contains 15 residues. Per germline, CDR1 LNHDA and CDR2 SQIVND (reference sequence). CDR3 in amino acids: CASSQAWDRTYEQYF. In DNA form, the CDR3 reads TGTGCCAGTAGTCAAGCGTGGGACAGGACCTACGAGCAGTACTTC.

The rearrangement joins TRBV24-1 to TRBJ2-5; the match to TRBD1 covers 7 bases. Losses at the gene ends were 3 bases for V and 3 bases for J; bases not matched to a gene: 9. The CDR3 covers 16 residues. Per the germline V gene, CDR1 is KGHDR and CDR2 is SFDVKD. CDR3 sequence: CATSDARGQLEETQYF. The CDR3 coding sequence is TGTGCCACCAGTGATGCGAGGGGACAGCTCGAAGAGACCCAGTACTTC.

Points on this clone: Other DNA sequences of this sample code for an identical CDR3. The V and J genes are TRBV5-6 and TRBJ2-7; 14 bases match TRBD2. V trimming: 3 bases; J trimming: 7 bases; junction bases outside the gene matches: 6. Per germline, CDR1 SGHDT and CDR2 YYEEEE. This CDR3 region has 15 residues. The CDR3 protein is CASSSSTSGGDEQYF. The CDR3 DNA follows: TGTGCCAGCAGCTCCTCGACTAGCGGGGGGGATGAGCAGTACTTC.

The chain combines TRBV9 with TRBJ1-1; D uncertain. From germline, CDR1 is SGDLS and CDR2 YYNGEE. The V and J ends lost 6 bases and 4 bases respectively, with 19 bases between them. The CDR3 is made up of 15 amino acids. This CDR3 is CASTPGVVRRTEAFF. In DNA form, the CDR3 reads TGTGCCAGCACCCCCGGAGTAGTTCGGCGCACTGAAGCTTTCTTT.

The gene calls are TRBV9 and TRBJ2-7; 9 nucleotides agree with TRBD1. The CDR3 loop spans 15 amino acids. The germline V gene has CDR1 SGDLS and CDR2 YYNGEE. V shed 4 bases, J shed 3 bases, and the junction held 8 bases outside the gene matches. The DNA for the CDR3 is TGTGCCAGCAGCCCTCAACCGGGACAGGGCTACGAGCAGTACTTC. Residues: CASSPQPGQGYEQYF.

The chain combines TRBV9 with TRBJ2-6; D gene ambiguous. V shed 4 bases and J shed 0 bases, with 5 bases lying between them. Germline V gene data show CDR1 as SGDLS and CDR2 as YYNGEE. The CDR3 length is 14 residues. Here the CDR3 DNA reads TGTGCCAGCAGCTCAGGCTCTGGGGCCAACGTCCTGACTTTC. Translating it yields CASSSGSGANVLTF. Using reference TRBV9 and TRBJ2-6 for the parts outside the CDR3, the full variable domain is DSGVTQTPKHLITATGQRVTLRCSPRSGDLSVYWYQQSLDQGLQFLIQYYNGEERAKGNILERFSAQQFPDLHSELNLSSLELGDSALYFCASSSGSGANVLTFGAGSRLTVL.

The genes are TRBV24-1 and TRBJ2-1; a possible D gene is TRBD1 (6 bases). The CDR3 runs to 19 residues. V dropped 8 bases and J dropped 2 bases, with 27 bases sitting between them. The germline V gene encodes CDR1 KGHDR and CDR2 SFDVKD. CDR3 region: CATIIKLDLQGGPYNEQFF. The CDR3 coding sequence is TGTGCCACCATTATTAAGCTTGATTTGCAAGGGGGTCCCTACAATGAGCAGTTCTTC.

This rearrangement joins TRBV7-2 to TRBJ2-1, with 13 nucleotides matching TRBD2. The trim removed 1 base at V and 1 base at J, leaving 4 bases unmatched. The CDR3 is 18 amino acids. Germline V lookup: CDR1 SGHTA, CDR2 FQGNSA. The CDR3, as DNA: TGTGCCAGCAGCTTAGAACTAGCGGGGGGGGCTTCCTACAATGAGCAGTTCTTC. As protein: CASSLELAGGASYNEQFF.

The rearrangement uses TRBV6-1 and TRBJ1-1; the D is unclear. Germline CDR1 MNHNS, CDR2 SASEGT. The CDR3 is made up of 14 amino acids. V shed 3 bases and J shed 4 bases, with 12 bases lying between them. CDR3 amino acids: CASSDLRGSTEAFF. DNA of the CDR3: TGTGCCAGCAGTGACCTACGAGGGAGCACTGAAGCTTTCTTT.

Comments on this clone: A junction end diverges from the germline sequence, so it may reflect a read error. CDR3 sequence (DNA): TGCGCCCACTCCCGAGGGGGCGACTTTTCTTATGGCTACACCTTC. This translates into CAHSRGGDFSYGYTF. The chain carries TRBV28 and TRBJ1-2; 7 positions match TRBD1. The germline V gene has CDR1 MDHEN and CDR2 SYDVKM. The length of the CDR3 is 15 residues.

V is TRBV5-1 and J is TRBJ1-4, with D tentatively TRBD1 (6 bases). CDR3 length equals 15 residues. The germline V and J ends were trimmed by 1 base and 8 bases, with 15 bases remaining between them. CDR1 SGHRS and CDR2 YFSETQ come from the germline V gene. CDR3 in DNA: TGCGCCAGCAGCTTGTTCACAGGGTCTGGCGAAAAACTGTTTTTT. Translating gives CASSLFTGSGEKLFF.

The rearrangement uses TRBV19 and TRBJ1-1, with 7 bases identical to TRBD1. Germline trimming cut 6 bases from V and 9 bases from J; bases unmatched to any gene: 19. The germline gives CDR1 LNHDA, CDR2 SQIVND (reference sequence). CDR3 size: 16 residues. The CDR3 region is CASSSVGTTGKGKAFF. The CDR3 nucleotides are TGTGCCAGTAGCTCCGTAGGAACGACAGGGAAAGGTAAAGCTTTCTTT.

This chain uses TRBV5-4 with TRBJ1-1, with TRBD1 matching 8 bases. CDR3 length equals 16 residues. J was trimmed by 4 bases and V by 4 bases; bases with no gene match: 12. Germline V gene lookup returns CDR1 SGHNT and CDR2 YYREEE (reference sequence). In DNA form, the CDR3 reads TGTGCCAGCAGCCCCCGGGGCAGGGGGCGGGGCACTGAAGCTTTCTTT. Its translation: CASSPRGRGRGTEAFF.

The chain has TRBV11-2 and TRBJ2-7; 11 nucleotides agree with TRBD1. The V segment lost 5 bases and the J segment 2 bases; nucleotides outside the gene matches: 5. Germline CDR1 SGHAT, CDR2 FQNNGV. The CDR3 has 15 amino acids. Written as DNA, the CDR3 is TGTGCCAGCAGCCTCGGACAGGGGGCCACCTACGAGCAGTACTTC. Its protein is CASSLGQGATYEQYF.

This chain links TRBV10-2 with TRBJ2-7; no firm D call. Germline values: CDR1 WSHSY, CDR2 SAAADI. The CDR3 totals 13 residues. Deletions cut 6 bases from V and 2 bases from J, with 11 bases between. The chain's CDR3 is CASSPGVTYEQYF. The CDR3 region has the DNA TGCGCCAGCAGCCCAGGTGTGACCTACGAGCAGTACTTC.

The V call is TRBV6-1, the J call TRBJ1-3, with D maybe TRBD1 (6 bases). This CDR3 region has 16 residues. V lost 0 bases and J 0 bases, leaving 9 bases between the germline ends. CDR1 MNHNS and CDR2 SASEGT come from the germline V gene. The CDR3, as DNA: TGTGCCAGCAGTGAAGCCAGGGGTTTCTCTGGAAACACCATATATTTT. Its protein product is CASSEARGFSGNTIYF.

CDR3 nucleotide sequence: TGTGCCAGCAGCTTGTGGGCAGGGAAAGAGACCCAGTACTTC. It yields the protein CASSLWAGKETQYF. V and J are TRBV7-8 and TRBJ2-5, with D tentatively TRBD1 (5 bases). Between the trimmed V and J ends, which lost 3 bases and 3 bases, there was a span of 11 bases. Germline V gene lookup returns CDR1 SGHVS and CDR2 FQNEAQ. The CDR3 is made up of 14 amino acids.

This chain uses TRBV6-5 with TRBJ1-2; 8 bases are shared with TRBD1. The trim removed 7 bases at V and 5 bases at J, leaving 12 bases unmatched. The germline V gene encodes CDR1 MNHEY and CDR2 SVGAGI. The CDR3 has 15 amino acids. The CDR3 loop reads CASTNPPGGAYGYTF. The CDR3 DNA reads TGTGCCAGCACCAACCCGCCAGGGGGCGCGTATGGCTACACCTTC.

This clone was observed at least ten times. The chain combines TRBV2 with TRBJ1-2; D might be TRBD1 (6 bases). CDR3 length: 14 residues. Germline V lookup: CDR1 SNHLY, CDR2 FYNNEI. The germline V and J ends were trimmed by 8 bases and 3 bases, with 16 bases remaining between them. CDR3 in DNA: TGTGCCAGCGGTAGGAAGACAGGCCACTATGGCTACACCTTC. Its protein product is CASGRKTGHYGYTF.

The chain carries TRBV5-5 and TRBJ2-1, with 10 bases fitting TRBD2. This CDR3 contains 15 residues. Germline V gene lookup returns CDR1 SGHKS and CDR2 YYEKEE (reference sequence). Trimming cost V 5 bases and J 2 bases; bases outside gene matches: 4. The CDR3 reads CASRPLAGAYNEQFF. CDR3 in DNA: TGTGCCAGCAGACCGCTAGCGGGGGCCTACAATGAGCAGTTCTTC.

The gene calls are TRBV9 and TRBJ2-3; 15 nucleotides agree with TRBD2. V lost 3 bases, J lost 3 bases, and 5 bases stayed unmatched. The CDR3 sequence is 17 residues long. Germline V gene data show CDR1 as SGDLS and CDR2 as YYNGEE. DNA for the CDR3: TGTGCCAGCAGCGCAGGGACTAGCGGGGGGTGGACAGATACGCAGTATTTT. As protein: CASSAGTSGGWTDTQYF.

This clone occurred once. The chain is built from TRBV10-3 and TRBJ1-2; TRBD1 aligns across 9 bases. The V and J ends lost 5 bases and 6 bases, in that order; junction bases with no gene match: 13. The CDR3 runs to 16 residues. The germline gives CDR1 ENHRY, CDR2 SYGVKD. CDR3 sequence (DNA): TGTGCCATCAGTCCCAATCCGGGACAGGGTGGAAATGGCTACACCTTC. It is translated as CAISPNPGQGGNGYTF.

V gene TRBV3-1 (or the pseudogene TRBV3-2) combines with J gene TRBJ1-4, with D possibly being TRBD1 (5 bases). The CDR3 consists of 13 residues. The V and J ends lost 4 bases and 8 bases respectively, with 11 bases between them. Germline values: CDR1 LGHDT, CDR2 YNNKEL (reference sequence). This chain's CDR3 is CASSLGQGEKLFF. DNA of the CDR3: TGTGCCAGCAGCCTCGGGCAGGGAGAAAAACTGTTTTTT.

The chain couples TRBV7-8 to TRBJ1-2; tentatively, D is TRBD1 (6 bases). Germline V lookup: CDR1 SGHVS, CDR2 FQNEAQ. The CDR3 totals 14 residues. Trimming removed 5 bases at V and 6 bases at J, with 16 bases between. The CDR3 loop reads CASSPDPTGDGYTF. CDR3 in DNA: TGTGCCAGCAGCCCAGACCCGACAGGAGATGGCTACACCTTC.